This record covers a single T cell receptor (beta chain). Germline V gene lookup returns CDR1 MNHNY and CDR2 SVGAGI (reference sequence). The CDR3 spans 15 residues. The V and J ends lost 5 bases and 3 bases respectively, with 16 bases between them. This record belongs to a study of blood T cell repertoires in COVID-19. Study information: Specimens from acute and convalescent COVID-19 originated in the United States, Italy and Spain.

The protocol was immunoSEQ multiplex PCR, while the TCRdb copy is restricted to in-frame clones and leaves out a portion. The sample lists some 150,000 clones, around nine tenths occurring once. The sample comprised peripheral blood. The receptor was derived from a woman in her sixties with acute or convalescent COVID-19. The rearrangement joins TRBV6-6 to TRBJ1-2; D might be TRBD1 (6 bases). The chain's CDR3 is CASSRSTGSDYGYTF. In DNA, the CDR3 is TGTGCCAGCAGTCGATCAACAGGGAGTGACTATGGCTACACCTTC.